The entry below gives a single T cell receptor (beta chain) sequence along with its context. What it binds is not known. Between the trimmed V and J ends, which lost 3 bases and 4 bases, there was a span of 10 bases. Germline CDR1 and CDR2: MGHRA and YSYEKL. The CDR3 consists of 14 residues. cDNA prepared by RNA extraction and subsequent reverse transcription served as the template for sequencing. The assay was immunoSEQ multiplex PCR, and TCRdb's table has in-frame clones only and misses some. The sample contains 120,000 to 150,000 clones, 45% to 60% of which appear only once. These data originate in a study of CD8+ T cells in alopecia areata. Study-level information: It was oral tofacitinib, at 5 to 10 mg twice daily, that treated patients received. Tofacitinib therapy lasting 6 to 18 months was followed by 6 months off drug.

Study findings and constraints: Alopecia totalis/universalis scalp especially showed more expanded CD8+ clones than normal scalp.

The sequencing input was CD4+ T cells sorted from blood. The chain uses TRBV4-1 and TRBJ2-1; possibly TRBD2 for D (6 bases). The sequence derives from a human donor with alopecia areata. CDR3 DNA: TGCGCCAGCAGCCAGAACCTAGCGTACAATGAGCAGTTCTTC. This codes for CASSQNLAYNEQFF.